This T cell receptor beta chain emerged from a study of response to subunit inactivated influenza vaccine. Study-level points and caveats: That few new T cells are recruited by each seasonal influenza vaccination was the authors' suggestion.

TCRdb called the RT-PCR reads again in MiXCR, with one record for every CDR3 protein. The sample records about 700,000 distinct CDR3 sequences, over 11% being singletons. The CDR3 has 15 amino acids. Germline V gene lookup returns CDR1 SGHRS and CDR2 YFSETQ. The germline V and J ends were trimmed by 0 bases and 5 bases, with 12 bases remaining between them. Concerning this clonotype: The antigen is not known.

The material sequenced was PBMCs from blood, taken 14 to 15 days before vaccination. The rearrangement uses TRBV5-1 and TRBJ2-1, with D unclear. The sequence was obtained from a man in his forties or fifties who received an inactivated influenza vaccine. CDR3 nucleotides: TGCGCCAGCAGCTTGGCGGTACAGAGACACAATGAGCAGTTCTTC. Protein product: CASSLAVQRHNEQFF.